This TCR beta chain came from a study of cytomegalovirus exposure and HLA in healthy donors. Study-wide results and limits: Later analysis associated a missense DCLRE1C variant with TCR beta V- and J-gene trimming.

Researchers ran the PCR with 60 Vbeta and 13 Jbeta primers. Per the authors' pipeline: Among the unique TCR beta chains that a later analysis counted, some 73 million in all, approximately 12 million were shared. Produced via immunoSEQ multiplex PCR; TCRdb's table is partial and in-frame only. D and trimming come from the DNA, and the V and J calls and clone size come from that table. The sample lists 100,000 to 150,000 clones; roughly 80% were seen once. Turning to this clone: The antigen remains undetermined.

Germline loops: CDR1 MGHRA, CDR2 YSYEKL. The CDR3 spans 18 residues. V was clipped by 0 bases and J by 8 bases, with 25 bases between them. V gene TRBV4-1 combines with J gene TRBJ1-2, with D possibly matching TRBD1 (5 bases). Sequenced material: PBMCs. This sequence was found in a man aged 25-45 years in good health and CMV-seropositive. DNA of the CDR3: TGCGCCAGCAGCCAAGATTGGGGTGTGGTACGGGACTCGGGAGGCTACACCTTC. It translates to CASSQDWGVVRDSGGYTF.